A selection of T cell receptor beta chains follows, all from one sample in a study of cytomegalovirus exposure and HLA in healthy donors. Produced via immunoSEQ multiplex PCR; TCRdb's table is partial and in-frame only. The sample has under 250,000 clones, and its top ten clones hold roughly 1.2%. The sequenced sample was PBMCs. The receptors derive from a girl aged 2 to 9 in good health and CMV-seropositive. Each CDR3 is given with its conserved first and last residue. The D gene is left open where the match is weak.

d_call	v_call	j_call	cdr3_aa	cdr3_nt
TRBD1	TRBV2	TRBJ2-6	CASSDGTGNPLGANVLTF	TGTGCCAGCAGTGATGGGACAGGGAACCCCCTCGGGGCCAACGTCCTGACTTTC
NA	TRBV27	TRBJ2-7	CASSFVQAGHEQYF	TGTGCCAGCAGTTTCGTCCAGGCCGGCCACGAGCAGTACTTC
TRBD2	TRBV6-1	TRBJ2-7	CASSVIAGYEQYF	TGTGCCAGCAGTGTAATAGCGGGCTACGAGCAGTACTTC
TRBD2	TRBV4-2	TRBJ2-1	CASSQAGLAGFQQFF	TGTGCCAGCAGCCAAGCGGGACTAGCGGGATTTCAGCAGTTCTTC
TRBD2	TRBV7-7	TRBJ2-1	CASSLATSAGNYNEQFF	TGTGCCAGCAGCTTAGCGACTAGCGCGGGCAACTACAATGAGCAGTTCTTC
NA	TRBV7-9	TRBJ2-2	CASSLAITGNTGELFF	TGTGCCAGCAGCTTAGCAATAACAGGGAACACCGGGGAGCTGTTTTTT
TRBD1	TRBV29-1	TRBJ1-2	CSVEGQGGGYTF	TGCAGCGTTGAGGGACAGGGAGGTGGCTACACCTTC
TRBD1	TRBV7-6	TRBJ2-5	CASSFSGGGETQYF	TGTGCCAGCAGCTTCTCAGGGGGCGGAGAGACCCAGTACTTC
NA	TRBV6-1	TRBJ2-5	CASAGNEVEETQYF	TGTGCCAGCGCAGGGAACGAGGTGGAAGAGACCCAGTACTTC
TRBD2	TRBV6-1	TRBJ2-7	CASRLAATYEQYF	TGTGCCAGCAGACTAGCGGCCACCTACGAGCAGTACTTC
NA	TRBV19	TRBJ1-1	CASSIGGAHTEAFF	TGTGCCAGTAGTATAGGCGGGGCGCACACTGAAGCTTTCTTT
TRBD1	TRBV5-4	TRBJ2-7	CASSRAGTGYEQYF	TGTGCCAGCAGCAGGGCCGGGACAGGGTATGAGCAGTACTTC
NA	TRBV19	TRBJ1-3	CASSSLLSSGNTIYF	TGTGCCAGTAGTTCGCTCCTGAGCTCTGGAAACACCATATATTTT
TRBD2	TRBV11-1	TRBJ2-5	CASSYGGGAGPQETQYF	TGTGCCAGCAGCTACGGTGGGGGAGCGGGGCCCCAAGAGACCCAGTACTTC
TRBD2	TRBV5-6	TRBJ2-1	CASSLAERGSGNEQFF	TGTGCCAGCAGCTTGGCTGAGCGGGGTTCGGGGAATGAGCAGTTCTTC
TRBD2	TRBV7-9	TRBJ2-2	CASSLEASGTFGTGELFF	TGTGCCAGCAGCTTAGAGGCTAGCGGGACCTTCGGAACCGGGGAGCTGTTTTTT
NA	TRBV19	TRBJ2-3	CASSMRKITDTQYF	TGTGCCAGTAGTATGCGCAAGATCACAGATACGCAGTATTTT
NA	TRBV2	TRBJ1-5	CASSGDGSQPQHF	TGTGCCAGCAGTGGGGACGGGAGTCAGCCCCAGCATTTT
NA	TRBV11-2	TRBJ2-1	CASSLMRLEQFF	TGTGCCAGCAGCTTAATGCGTCTCGAGCAGTTCTTC
NA	TRBV5-1	TRBJ2-1	CASSPGLKTGDEQFF	TGCGCCAGCAGCCCGGGACTCAAAACGGGGGATGAGCAGTTCTTC
TRBD1	TRBV11-2	TRBJ1-2	CASSLQGARDGYTF	TGTGCCAGCAGCTTGCAGGGGGCGAGGGATGGCTACACCTTC
TRBD2	TRBV5-6	TRBJ2-7	CASSLAAGIAGVGEQYF	TGTGCCAGCAGCTTGGCCGCGGGGATAGCGGGAGTGGGGGAGCAGTACTTC
NA	TRBV27	TRBJ2-7	CASSFLGSRDEQYF	TGTGCCAGCAGTTTTCTCGGGAGTCGAGACGAGCAGTACTTC
NA	TRBV2	TRBJ1-4	CASSEKGVGEKLFF	TGTGCCAGCAGTGAAAAGGGGGTTGGGGAAAAACTGTTTTTT
NA	TRBV6-1	TRBJ2-7	CASSESRQGLRTYEQYF	TGTGCCAGCAGTGAAAGTAGGCAGGGACTTCGAACCTACGAGCAGTACTTC
NA	TRBV6-5	TRBJ2-1	CASSTTSYNEQFF	TGTGCCAGCAGTACGACATCCTACAATGAGCAGTTCTTC
TRBD1	TRBV28	TRBJ1-2	CASSLSGTGDYGYTF	TGTGCCAGCAGTTTATCAGGGACAGGGGACTATGGCTACACCTTC
TRBD2	TRBV5-1	TRBJ2-5	CASSGSSGRAFETQYF	TGCGCCAGCAGCGGAAGTAGCGGGAGGGCCTTCGAGACCCAGTACTTC
TRBD1	TRBV2	TRBJ1-5	CASRRTGTDQPQHF	TGTGCCAGCAGGCGGACAGGGACGGATCAGCCCCAGCATTTT
NA	TRBV6-4	TRBJ2-1	CASSDWQGHNEQFF	TGTGCCAGCAGTGACTGGCAGGGCCACAATGAGCAGTTCTTC
NA	TRBV5-1	TRBJ2-6	CASSSGFSGANVLTF	TGCGCCAGCAGCTCGGGATTTTCTGGGGCCAACGTCCTGACTTTC
TRBD2	TRBV19	TRBJ2-3	CASSPNSGSTDTQYF	TGTGCCAGTAGTCCTAATAGCGGGAGCACAGATACGCAGTATTTT
NA	TRBV19	TRBJ2-6	CASSIVQGGGANVLTF	TGTGCCAGTAGTATAGTGCAGGGCGGTGGGGCCAACGTCCTGACTTTC
NA	TRBV28	TRBJ1-1	CASSLRAVGAFF	TGTGCCAGCAGTTTGCGGGCGGTCGGAGCTTTCTTT
NA	TRBV7-2	TRBJ2-4	CASSVVWGASKNIQYF	TGTGCCAGCAGCGTAGTGTGGGGCGCGTCCAAAAACATTCAGTACTTC
NA	TRBV30	TRBJ2-7	CAWKDQGGLSYEQYF	TGTGCCTGGAAAGACCAGGGGGGTCTCTCCTACGAGCAGTACTTC
NA	TRBV4-2	TRBJ2-1	CASSQDPGVGAVPYYNEQFF	TGTGCCAGCAGCCAAGACCCGGGGGTTGGGGCTGTACCATACTACAATGAGCAGTTCTTC
TRBD2	TRBV27	TRBJ2-3	CASSPNLLAGGGSTDTQYF	TGTGCCAGCAGTCCCAATCTACTAGCGGGAGGGGGTTCCACAGATACGCAGTATTTT
NA	TRBV15	TRBJ2-7	CATSRDHREGEQYF	TGTGCCACCAGCAGAGACCACAGGGAGGGCGAGCAGTACTTC
NA	TRBV4-2	TRBJ1-5	CASSQVQGADQPQHF	TGTGCCAGCAGCCAAGTACAGGGAGCGGATCAGCCCCAGCATTTT
TRBD2	TRBV2	TRBJ2-3	CASSEIGLAGSTDTQYF	TGTGCCAGCAGTGAAATAGGACTAGCGGGAAGCACAGATACGCAGTATTTT
NA	TRBV2	TRBJ2-7	CASSETAPSYEQYF	TGTGCCAGCAGTGAAACAGCACCGTCCTACGAGCAGTACTTC
NA	TRBV28	TRBJ1-1	CASSDVRRTITEAFF	TGTGCCAGCAGTGACGTCAGGAGGACCATCACTGAAGCTTTCTTT